This TCR beta chain was captured by sequencing in a study of T cells in women clearing cervical HPV infection. TCRdb's copy holds only in-frame clones and misses some; the assay was immunoSEQ multiplex PCR. The clone table shows about 32,000 clones, with the ten largest holding around 7%. A remark on this clone: The DNA ends 3 residues before the CDR3 does, and the rest of the CDR3 is filled in from the germline J gene.

Germline CDR1 KGHSH, CDR2 LQKENI. The germline V and J ends were trimmed by 0 bases and 3 bases, with 9 bases remaining between them. The CDR3 is made up of 15 amino acids. The sample consisted of blood buffy coat. The V and J genes are TRBV18 and TRBJ2-1; D might be TRBD2 (6 bases). This sequence originates from a woman between 18 and 75 years old with a cervical HPV16 infection that either progressed to CIN3+ or cleared (not recorded which). CDR3 region: CASSPPGGFYNEQFF. Incomplete CDR3 DNA: TGTGCCAGCTCACCACCGGGGGGTTTCTACAATGAG.